A single sample is the source of the 30 T cell receptor beta chains below, sequenced in a study of blood T cells in healthy people across ages. Primers used in a second PCR of roughly 7 to 11 cycles were a sample-barcoded 5' primer and a J-beta primer mix. TCRdb ran MiXCR on the 5' RACE reads and lists one entry per CDR3 protein. The sample has fewer than 750,000 distinct CDR3 sequences; approximately 52% are singletons. Input material: blood. The receptors stem from a woman aged 80 or older in good health.

This clonotype has just a few counts. V is TRBV2 and J is TRBJ1-5; the D gene is possibly TRBD1 (5 bases). Between the trimmed V and J ends, which lost 9 bases and 4 bases, there was a span of 16 bases. CDR1 and CDR2 (germline): SNHLY, FYNNEI. The CDR3 runs to 14 residues. In DNA form, the CDR3 reads TGTGCCAGTCAGCAGAGCAGGGCTAATCAGCCCCAGCATTTT. Translation: CASQQSRANQPQHF.

J is TRBJ2-5 and V is TRBV5-1; the D gene is possibly TRBD2 (5 bases). The CDR3 loop spans 14 amino acids. The V end was cut by 0 bases, the J end by 4 bases, with 10 bases between. In germline, CDR1 is SGHRS, CDR2 YFSETQ. CDR3 nucleotides: TGCGCCAGCAGCTTGGAAGCGGATCGAGAGACCCAGTACTTC. This encodes CASSLEADRETQYF.

For this clonotype: A single base separates this from a much larger clone, so it may be a read error. V is TRBV9 and J is TRBJ2-3; a possible D gene is TRBD2 (6 bases). The CDR3 runs to 12 residues. Germline V gene data show CDR1 as SGDLS and CDR2 as YYNGEE. CDR3 in amino acids: CAGSVAVGTQYF. DNA of the CDR3: TGTGCCGGCAGCGTAGCGGTAGGCACGCAGTATTTT.

Worth noting for this clonotype: Possible read error: a much larger clone is one base away. This chain links TRBV6-2 or TRBV6-3 with TRBJ2-2; 10 positions match TRBD2. Germline CDR1 MNHEY, CDR2 SVGEGT. With V trimmed by 5 bases and J by 9 bases, 9 bases remained unmatched. The CDR3 has 15 residues. CDR3 sequence: CASSLASGSSRELFF. The CDR3 region has the DNA TGTGCCAGCAGTCTCGCTAGCGGGAGTTCCCGGGAGCTGTTTTTT.

This clonotype was seen once. A junction boundary mismatches the germline segment, possibly from a read error. The genes are TRBV6-5 and TRBJ1-4; no clear D. The CDR3 spans 16 residues. CDR1 and CDR2 (germline): MNHEY, SVGAGI. The CDR3 loop reads CVSSRSFAGGNEKLFF. CDR3 nucleotides: TGTGTCAGCAGTCGATCCTTTGCGGGAGGGAATGAAAAACTGTTTTTT.

The chain has TRBV6-5 and TRBJ2-1; D may be TRBD1 or TRBD2 (6 bases each). The CDR3 contains 16 residues. V lost 6 bases, J lost 2 bases, and 17 bases lay in between. The V gene's germline CDR1 is MNHEY and CDR2 SVGAGI. DNA of the CDR3: TGTGCCAGCAGCTTTAAAGAGGGGGGCCCCTACAATGAGCAGTTCTTC. This gives the protein CASSFKEGGPYNEQFF.

This clonotype was picked up a small number of times. This sequence joins TRBV7-2 and TRBJ1-1; 10 positions match TRBD1. With 5 bases clipped from V and 7 bases from J, the junction kept 4 bases outside the gene matches. Germline V gene sequence: CDR1 SGHTA, CDR2 FQGNSA. The CDR3 consists of 13 residues. In DNA, the CDR3 is TGTGCCAGCAGCGCGACAGGGGGCTGTGAAGCTTTCTTT. Protein: CASSATGGCEAFF.

The CDR3 here is CAITGTVMNTEAFF. The CDR3 DNA sequence: TGTGCCATCACCGGGACGGTAATGAACACTGAAGCTTTCTTT. The chain couples TRBV10-3 to TRBJ1-1; the D gene is possibly TRBD1 (5 bases). The CDR3 runs to 14 residues. Germline V gene sequence: CDR1 ENHRY, CDR2 SYGVKD. V gave up 7 bases and J gave up 0 bases, with 12 bases separating them.

This chain links TRBV20-1 with TRBJ1-2; no reliable D call. V was trimmed by 6 bases and J by 5 bases, leaving 13 bases between them. CDR1 and CDR2 (germline): DFQATT, SNEGSKA (reference sequence). The CDR3 sequence is 12 residues long. CDR3 bases: TGCAGTGCCCCGGTAGTAACTTATGGCTACACCTTC. This codes for CSAPVVTYGYTF.

The chain recombines TRBV28 with TRBJ2-7; either TRBD1 or TRBD2 may fit D (5 bases each). Per the germline V gene, CDR1 is MDHEN and CDR2 is SYDVKM. The CDR3 covers 15 residues. The V end was cut by 5 bases, the J end by 4 bases, with 18 bases between. The CDR3 region is CASSLAGTGMYEQYF. Written as DNA, the CDR3 is TGTGCCAGCAGTCTAGCCGGGACGGGAATGTACGAGCAGTACTTC.

V is TRBV12-3 or TRBV12-4 and J is TRBJ1-6; D is unclear. The CDR3 totals 15 residues. V was trimmed by 8 bases and J by 10 bases, leaving 21 bases between them. CDR3 in amino acids: CASASAASGGSPLHF. The CDR3 DNA sequence: TGTGCCAGCGCCTCGGCAGCGAGCGGAGGGTCACCCCTCCACTTT.

This clonotype showed up just a few times. The chain combines TRBV25-1 with TRBJ2-1; the D is unclear. Germline V gives CDR1 MGHDK, CDR2 SYGVNS. V gave up 2 bases and J gave up 8 bases, with 13 bases separating them. The CDR3 totals 14 residues. The DNA for the CDR3 is TGTGCCAGCAGTGAAGGGAAGGGCGCCGATGAGCAGTTCTTC. Its translation: CASSEGKGADEQFF.

V is TRBV4-3 and J is TRBJ2-5; TRBD1 matches at 10 bases. Per germline, CDR1 LGHNA and CDR2 YSLEER. The CDR3 is 15 residues long. Trimming cost V 4 bases and J 11 bases; bases outside gene matches: 13. The CDR3 is CASSPRGQGTGEQYF. CDR3 nucleotides: TGCGCCAGCAGCCCAAGGGGACAGGGGACTGGTGAGCAGTACTTC.

V is TRBV4-2 and J is TRBJ2-3; 8 nucleotides agree with TRBD1. This CDR3 spans 15 amino acids. CDR1 is LGHNA, CDR2 YNFKEQ, per germline. J gave up 5 bases and V 3 bases, and 7 bases lay outside the gene matches. In DNA, the CDR3 is TGTGCCAGCAGCCACCTACAGGGGGGAGGAGATACGCAGTATTTT. It codes for CASSHLQGGGDTQYF.

The chain is built from TRBV4-3 and TRBJ2-5; D perhaps matches TRBD2 (6 bases). The V gene lost 4 bases and the J gene lost 1 base, with 13 bases spanning the gap. The CDR3 length is 15 residues. Germline V gives CDR1 LGHNA, CDR2 YSLEER. CDR3 bases: TGCGCCAGCAGCCTTCAGACGGGAGCCCAAGAGACCCAGTACTTC. Amino acids: CASSLQTGAQETQYF.

This clonotype has at least ten counts. This chain joins TRBV7-2 and TRBJ2-1, with 8 bases aligning to TRBD2. Looked up from germline, CDR1 is SGHTA and CDR2 is FQGNSA. The CDR3 consists of 15 residues. Trimming took 5 bases from V and 0 from J; bases not matched to a gene: 3. The CDR3 DNA follows: TGTGCCAGCAGCACTACTAGCGGCTCCTACAATGAGCAGTTCTTC. It specifies CASSTTSGSYNEQFF.

In regard to this clonotype: With a much larger clone just one base away, this may be a read error. The chain links TRBV24-1 to TRBJ2-7; TRBD2 aligns across 13 bases. The CDR3 sequence is 17 residues long. The V and J ends lost 4 bases and 2 bases, in that order; junction bases with no gene match: 7. The germline CDR1 and CDR2 sequences are KGHDR and SFDVKD. The CDR3 coding sequence is TGTGCCACCAGTGACCCTAGACTAGCGGGAGGCCCCTACGAGCAGTACTTC. Amino acids: CATSDPRLAGGPYEQYF.

There are many counts of this clonotype. V and J are TRBV28 and TRBJ2-1; the match to TRBD1 covers 8 bases. Looked up from germline, CDR1 is MDHEN and CDR2 is SYDVKM. The CDR3 is made up of 16 amino acids. Trimming removed 5 bases from V and 0 bases from J; junction bases left unmatched: 6. CDR3 sequence (DNA): TGTGCCAGCAGTGTGTGGACAGGGAGCTCCTACAATGAGCAGTTCTTC. As protein: CASSVWTGSSYNEQFF.

The chain is built from TRBV7-6 and TRBJ2-3, with D perhaps matching TRBD2 (6 bases). CDR3 size: 14 residues. CDR1 is SGHVS and CDR2 is FNYEAQ in the germline V gene. V was cut by 1 base and J by 6 bases, with 11 bases left in between. CDR3 amino acids: CASSLEVGRDTQYF. The CDR3 bases are TGTGCCAGCAGCTTAGAGGTGGGGAGGGATACGCAGTATTTT.

This clonotype was seen many times. V usage is TRBV6-5 and J usage is TRBJ2-1; D not certain. This CDR3 contains 14 residues. Trimming removed 0 bases at V and 5 bases at J, with 8 bases between. Germline V CDR1 and CDR2: MNHEY, SVGAGI. Written as DNA, the CDR3 is TGTGCCAGCAGTTACTCGGCTATAGACAATGAGCAGTTCTTC. It translates to CASSYSAIDNEQFF.

This clonotype was seen repeatedly, ten times or more. The chain links TRBV2 to TRBJ2-3; D is uncertain. With 6 bases removed from V and 6 bases from J, the gap between germline ends came to 16 bases. The CDR3 runs 14 residues. The germline gives CDR1 SNHLY, CDR2 FYNNEI. In DNA form, the CDR3 reads TGTGCCAGCAGATGGGGTATATCTCGGGATACGCAGTATTTT. As protein: CASRWGISRDTQYF.

V usage is TRBV29-1 and J usage is TRBJ2-7; tentatively, D is TRBD2 (6 bases). The V and J ends lost 3 bases and 2 bases respectively, with 11 bases between them. This CDR3 region has 13 residues. Germline loops: CDR1 SQVTM, CDR2 ANQGSEA. In DNA form, the CDR3 reads TGCAGCGTTGACCGACGGGGGACCTACGAGCAGTACTTC. Translated: CSVDRRGTYEQYF.

The V and J genes are TRBV4-2 and TRBJ2-1; 7 bases line up with TRBD1. The CDR3 extends over 15 amino acids. After removal of 1 base from V and 6 bases from J, the junction contained 6 bases not matched to a gene. CDR1 LGHNA and CDR2 YNFKEQ come from the germline V gene. The CDR3 is CASSQVGTELNEQFF. The CDR3 DNA reads as TGTGCCAGCAGCCAAGTGGGGACAGAGCTCAATGAGCAGTTCTTC.

This chain uses TRBV5-5 with TRBJ2-1; D is ambiguous. Per the germline V gene, CDR1 is SGHKS and CDR2 is YYEKEE (reference sequence). The ends were cut back, 0 bases at V and 8 bases at J, with 12 bases in the middle. This CDR3 region has 14 residues. CDR3 bases: TGTGCCAGCAGCTTGGGAACCCTTTGGGATGAGCAGTTCTTC. This translates into CASSLGTLWDEQFF.

This clonotype was counted a single time. The chain uses TRBV5-1 and TRBJ2-4, with D perhaps TRBD1 or TRBD2 (6 bases each). This CDR3 is 16 amino acids long. V was clipped by 5 bases and J by 13 bases, with 28 bases between them. CDR1 is SGHRS, CDR2 YFSETQ, per germline. The CDR3 here is CASSRRGQTDYNEQYF. The DNA of the CDR3 is TGCGCCAGCAGTCGTCGGGGGCAGACGGACTACAATGAGCAGTACTTC.

This clonotype was observed many times. It may be a read error: a sequence one base away is much more abundant. The chain has TRBV7-3 and TRBJ2-7, with no clear D. The CDR3 totals 12 residues. Trimming shortened V by 2 bases and J by 5 bases, and 7 bases separated the two germline ends. Germline lookup yields CDR1 SGHTA and CDR2 FQGTGA. In nucleotides, the CDR3 is TGTGCCAGCAGCTTAGGGTCGGACGAGCAGTACTTC. Protein: CASSLGSDEQYF.

Points on this clonotype: Germline and junction disagree at one end, which may indicate a read error. The chain is built from TRBV10-3 and TRBJ1-2; possibly TRBD1 for D (5 bases). Germline loops: CDR1 ENHRY, CDR2 SYGVKD. This CDR3 contains 14 residues. CDR3 nucleotide sequence: TGTGCCATCAGTGAGGCAGGGCTGGTCTATAGCTACACCTTC. This codes for CAISEAGLVYSYTF.

This clonotype has ten or more counts. The chain recombines TRBV4-1 with TRBJ2-3; D is undetermined. The germline gives CDR1 MGHRA, CDR2 YSYEKL. The CDR3 has 14 residues. V was trimmed by 4 bases and J by 9 bases, leaving 17 bases between them. The CDR3 region has the DNA TGCGCCAGCAGCCCCAACTCGGTGGACGGGACGCAGTATTTT. This encodes CASSPNSVDGTQYF.

At least ten counts were recorded for this clonotype. V usage is TRBV6-6 and J usage is TRBJ2-2, with D maybe TRBD2 (6 bases). CDR3 length: 15 amino acids. Trimming removed 0 bases at V and 4 bases at J, with 9 bases between. Germline CDR1 reads MNHNY; CDR2 reads SVGAGI (reference sequence). CDR3 nucleotide sequence: TGTGCCAGCAGTTACTCAGGACTACCCACCGGGGAGCTGTTTTTT. The encoded protein is CASSYSGLPTGELFF.

This clonotype came up a few times. V gene TRBV10-3 combines with J gene TRBJ1-1, with D perhaps matching TRBD1 (6 bases). The CDR3 loop spans 13 amino acids. Trimming left V 10 bases short and J 3 bases short, with 15 bases between. The germline V gene encodes CDR1 ENHRY and CDR2 SYGVKD. The CDR3 reads CATRGGADTEAFF. DNA of the CDR3: TGTGCCACCCGAGGGGGGGCAGACACTGAAGCTTTCTTT.